This T cell receptor (beta chain) is drawn from a study of blood T cell repertoires in COVID-19. Across the whole study: Acute and convalescent COVID-19 samples came from the United States, Italy and Spain. PBMCs, B-cell-depleted T cells, or T cells were the source of the cDNA or gDNA that made up the material.

The CDR3 contains 17 residues. V lost 6 bases to trimming and J lost 3 bases; unmatched junction nucleotides: 14. Germline V gene data show CDR1 as MNHEY and CDR2 as SMNVEV (reference sequence). Original analysis: For nucleated cells, counts were estimated from reference gene primer amplification. Using immunoSEQ multiplex PCR, the repertoire was profiled, and TCRdb retains in-frame clones only, with some absent. From that table come the V and J calls and clone size; the DNA was used to work out D and trimming. Of 400,000 to 450,000 clones in the sample, about nine tenths are singletons; the top ten hold 1.5% to 1.7%. Patients of the Seattle cohort, enrolled during active infection, were followed longitudinally.

The chain has TRBV27 and TRBJ2-1, with 7 bases aligning to TRBD2. The sample comprised peripheral blood. This TCR derives from a middle-aged woman with COVID-19, enrolled during active disease. The CDR3 region has the DNA TGTGCCAGCAGGGTGGGGGGGTCGAGCTCCCTCTACAATGAGCAGTTCTTC. Protein: CASRVGGSSSLYNEQFF.